The 7 T cell receptor beta chains given below trace back to one sample, sequenced in a study of multiple sclerosis patients with progressive multifocal leukoencephalopathy. Method: immunoSEQ multiplex PCR; TCRdb's copy keeps in-frame clones and lacks some. The table lists approximately 27,000 clones, around 85% of them singletons, with 12% in the top ten. The time point: time of PML onset. The material was PBMCs, obtained from a patient treated with natalizumab. Receptor source: a woman aged 30 to 39 with progressive multifocal leukoencephalopathy.

This chain joins TRBV19 and TRBJ2-1; D perhaps matches TRBD2 (5 bases). In germline, CDR1 is LNHDA, CDR2 SQIVND (reference sequence). This CDR3 has 15 residues. Trimming removed 1 base from V and 3 bases from J, with 10 bases in between. The CDR3 DNA follows: TGTGCCAGTAGTATAGGCGACGGGATCTACAATGAGCAGTTCTTC. Its protein product is CASSIGDGIYNEQFF.

The CDR3 DNA follows: TGTGCCAGCAGCTTAGATTACCAGATCGATGGCTACACCTTC. Protein sequence: CASSLDYQIDGYTF. The V and J genes are TRBV7-2 and TRBJ1-2; unclear D gene. The CDR3 is 14 residues long. Germline CDR1 is SGHTA and CDR2 is FQGNSA. The V end was cut by 1 base, the J end by 6 bases, with 12 bases between.

This chain links TRBV11-2 with TRBJ2-7; D ambiguous. CDR3 length: 14 amino acids. Trimming left V 2 bases short and J 3 bases short, with 11 bases between. Germline V CDR1 and CDR2: SGHAT, FQNNGV. The CDR3 region has the DNA TGTGCCAGCAGCTTAAAGGCCTCAGGCTACGAGCAGTACTTC. It translates to CASSLKASGYEQYF. The full variable domain, its missing parts supplied by reference TRBV11-2 and TRBJ2-7, is EAGVAQSPRYKIIEKRQSVAFWCNPISGHATLYWYQQILGQGPKLLIQFQNNGVVDDSQLPKDRFSAERLKGVDSTLKIQPAKLEDSAVYLCASSLKASGYEQYFGPGTRLTVT.

The chain carries TRBV6-1 and TRBJ1-2; D uncertain. Germline V gives CDR1 MNHNS, CDR2 SASEGT. The V end lost 0 bases, the J end lost 4 bases, and 9 bases lay between the germline ends. CDR3 length equals 14 residues. CDR3 residues: CASSEAEGSYGYTF. The CDR3, as DNA: TGTGCCAGCAGTGAAGCGGAGGGATCCTATGGCTACACCTTC.

CDR3 protein: CSALLTGLNEKLFF. The DNA for the CDR3 is TGCAGCGCGCTACTGACAGGGCTTAACGAAAAACTGTTTTTT. The chain links TRBV29-1 to TRBJ1-4, with 7 bases lining up with TRBD1. CDR3 length: 14 amino acids. Germline-derived CDR1 and CDR2 are SQVTM and ANQGSEA. Trimming took 7 bases from V and 8 from J; bases not matched to a gene: 13.

This clone occurred a few times. V is TRBV15 and J is TRBJ2-2, with D possibly matching TRBD1 (7 bases). V lost 5 bases to trimming and J lost 4 bases, with 11 bases between them. Germline CDR1 is LNHNV and CDR2 is YYDKDF (reference sequence). The CDR3 extends over 14 amino acids. In nucleotides, the CDR3 is TGTGCCACCAGCGGCCAGGGGGGCACCGGGGAGCTGTTTTTT. The encoded protein is CATSGQGGTGELFF.

The chain carries TRBV7-8 and TRBJ1-2; TRBD1 matches 8 bases. CDR1 SGHVS and CDR2 FQNEAQ come from the germline V gene. The CDR3 sequence is 15 residues long. J was trimmed by 7 bases and V by 5 bases; bases with no gene match: 12. The CDR3 spells CASSETGAWGAGYTF. The CDR3 coding sequence is TGTGCCAGCAGCGAGACAGGGGCTTGGGGCGCTGGCTACACCTTC.